The clone carrying this T cell receptor (beta chain) was observed a few times. A much larger clone lies a single base off, so this may be a read error. The conserved final phenylalanine or tryptophan is absent from the CDR3, which likely points to a read error. These data belong to a study of T cells in Graves' hyperthyroidism and ophthalmopathy. Patients showing uncontrolled infection, other autoimmune disease, pregnancy or lactation were ineligible. The study based diagnoses on clinical symptoms, serum thyroxine and TRAb, thyroid ultrasound and orbital computed tomography. Germline V CDR1 and CDR2: MNHEY, SMNVEV (reference sequence). Trimming stripped 2 bases from V and 4 bases from J, with 9 bases between. The CDR3 is 13 amino acids. Researchers amplified the TCR beta CDR3 regions from RNA transcripts. HTBI primers were used for first-round RT-PCR of the TCR CDR3. Using its own MiXCR run on the multiplex PCR reads, TCRdb lists one record per CDR3 protein. The sample records nearly 600,000 distinct CDR3 sequences, 14% being singletons.

J is TRBJ2-7 and V is TRBV27; the D gene is possibly TRBD2 (5 bases). Sequenced material: blood. The source is a woman in her twenties or thirties with Graves' hyperthyroidism that later progressed to Graves' ophthalmopathy. This CDR3 reads CASSLATGYEQYL. The CDR3 nucleotides read TGTGCCAGCAGTTTAGCAACGGGGTACGAGCAGTACCTC.